The 9 T cell receptor beta chains in this list originate from one sample, sequenced in a study of T-cell reconstitution after alpha-beta-depleted transplantation in children. It was with unique molecular identifiers that the TCRbeta library was prepared. TCRdb redid the calling of the PCR reads with MiXCR, one entry per CDR3 protein. The sample contains fewer than 550,000 distinct CDR3 sequences, 10% to 12% of which appear only once. This sample comprised PBMCs, mostly from graft donor cells, obtained 180 days after TCRalphabeta/CD19-depleted stem cell transplant. The receptor set was obtained from a female patient between 2 and 10 years old who had a stem cell transplant for aplastic anemia, so the T cells may come from the graft donor.

This clonotype was counted many times. The chain uses TRBV20-1 and TRBJ1-2; 8 bases are a match to TRBD1. The CDR3 spans 12 residues. V lost 3 bases, J lost 8 bases, and 5 bases stayed unmatched. The germline gives CDR1 DFQATT, CDR2 SNEGSKA (reference sequence). CDR3: CSASRQGRGYTF. As DNA, the CDR3 is TGCAGTGCTAGTCGACAGGGGAGGGGCTACACCTTC.

This sequence joins TRBV30 and TRBJ1-2; D might be TRBD1 (5 bases). The V end lost 2 bases, the J end lost 9 bases, and 13 bases lay between the germline ends. CDR1 is GTSNPN, CDR2 SVGIG, per germline (reference sequence). The CDR3 contains 12 residues. In DNA form, the CDR3 reads TGTGCCTGGAGTCCGGGACCCGGAAGCTACACCTTC. The encoded protein is CAWSPGPGSYTF.

The chain recombines TRBV6-2 or TRBV6-3 with TRBJ2-3; D is unclear. The V gene's germline CDR1 is MNHEY and CDR2 SVGEGT. This CDR3 has 14 amino acids. Trimming stripped 1 base from V and 6 bases from J, with 11 bases between. In DNA form, the CDR3 reads TGTGCCAGCAGTTACTATGTGTCGGCTGATACGCAGTATTTT. It specifies CASSYYVSADTQYF.

The rearrangement joins TRBV20-1 to TRBJ2-1; TRBD2 agrees at 11 bases. This CDR3 has 15 residues. Germline V gives CDR1 DFQATT, CDR2 SNEGSKA (reference sequence). J was trimmed by 4 bases and V by 2 bases; bases with no gene match: 4. CDR3 loop: CSARSGTSGYNEQFF. The DNA for the CDR3 is TGCAGTGCTAGATCCGGGACTAGCGGTTACAATGAGCAGTTCTTC.

This clonotype was picked up a small number of times. The rearrangement uses TRBV28 and TRBJ2-3; TRBD2 might be the D (6 bases). CDR1 is MDHEN and CDR2 is SYDVKM in the germline V gene. The CDR3 has 14 amino acids. Deletions cut 8 bases from V and 4 bases from J, with 16 bases between. This CDR3 reads CASPEFRLADTQYF. The CDR3 bases are TGTGCCAGCCCCGAGTTCCGACTAGCAGATACGCAGTATTTT.

This clonotype was recorded many times. This chain links TRBV5-1 with TRBJ1-1; D might be TRBD1 (5 bases). V was clipped by 0 bases and J by 5 bases, with 14 bases between them. The CDR3 length is 15 residues. Germline V CDR1 and CDR2: SGHRS, YFSETQ. CDR3 region: CASSLGGQYGTEAFF. DNA for the CDR3: TGCGCCAGCAGCTTGGGAGGACAATACGGGACTGAAGCTTTCTTT.

This clonotype was seen at least ten times. This chain connects TRBV15 to TRBJ1-1; the D gene is possibly TRBD1 (5 bases). V lost 1 base to trimming and J lost 2 bases, with 14 bases between them. Germline V gene lookup returns CDR1 LNHNV and CDR2 YYDKDF (reference sequence). CDR3 size: 16 residues. DNA of the CDR3: TGTGCCACCAGCAGAGGAATGACAGCATTAAACACTGAAGCTTTCTTT. Its protein product is CATSRGMTALNTEAFF.

V usage is TRBV20-1 and J usage is TRBJ2-7, with 8 nucleotides matching TRBD1. The V gene end was trimmed by 6 bases and the J gene end by 5 bases; junction bases not matched to a gene: 9. CDR1 DFQATT and CDR2 SNEGSKA come from the germline V gene (reference sequence). The CDR3 runs to 13 residues. Here the CDR3 reads CSARLRGLDEQYF. As DNA, the CDR3 is TGCAGTGCCCGACTCAGGGGGCTAGACGAGCAGTACTTC.

The rearrangement links TRBV7-3 to TRBJ2-7; 11 bases are a match to TRBD2. Germline trimming cut 2 bases from V and 7 bases from J; bases unmatched to any gene: 7. The germline V gene has CDR1 SGHTA and CDR2 FQGTGA. The CDR3 spans 15 residues. CDR3 sequence (DNA): TGTGCCAGCAGCTTAGGCCCGGGACTAGCGGCAGAGCAGTACTTC. Its protein product is CASSLGPGLAAEQYF. Complete variable domain (other parts from reference TRBV7-3 and TRBJ2-7): GAGVSQTPSNKVTEKGKYVELRCDPISGHTALYWYRQSLGQGPEFLIYFQGTGAADDSGLPNDRFFAVRPEGSVSTLKIQRTERGDSAVYLCASSLGPGLAAEQYFGPGTRLTVT.